This T cell receptor (beta chain) was retrieved from a study of cytomegalovirus exposure and HLA in healthy donors. Study observations and caveats: First-cohort TCR clusters tended to co-occur in the 95 to 150 validation repertoires, a later analysis found.

This clone was observed once. Its specificity is unknown. With 4 bases clipped from V and 1 base from J, the junction kept 3 bases outside the gene matches. Germline CDR1 reads ENHRY; CDR2 reads SYGVKD. The CDR3 has 16 amino acids. Libraries were prepared by immunoSEQ multiplex PCR; TCRdb keeps only in-frame clonotypes and omits some of them. Seen here are tens of thousands of clones, about 95% observed once, and the top ten hold 0.55% to 0.75%. The sequenced sample was PBMCs. This sequence originates from a woman between 18 and 29 years old in good health and CMV-seronegative. The genes are TRBV10-3 and TRBJ2-5; 13 nucleotides line up with TRBD2. CDR3 sequence: CAISGGLAGPQETQYF. DNA for the CDR3: TGTGCCATCAGTGGGGGACTAGCGGGACCCCAAGAGACCCAGTACTTC.